This entry describes one TCR beta chain. It has no known antigen specificity. Base quality data are lacking; no much larger clone is found one base away. The record originates from a study of blood T cell repertoires in COVID-19 (dated by TCRdb to the early 2020s). Context from the whole study: Samples from collaborators originated in the United States, Italy and Spain and spanned both the acute and convalescent phases of COVID-19. The dataset comprised deeply sampled blood TCRbeta repertoires from subjects exposed to, actively infected with, or recovered from COVID-19. The samples were drawn from two sources: the first 160 participants of the ongoing ImmuneRACE study, and 950 to 1,500 subjects contributed by 6 global collaborators. The material from the prospective study consisted of cDNA or gDNA derived from T cells, B-cell-depleted T cells, or PBMCs. Where available, HLA class I and class II types were taken from metadata supplied by the sample provider and were not determined by assay-based typing. Nearly every sample came with metadata listing a de-identified subject ID, COVID-19 status, age in years and sex. The repertoires were released in a freely available public database intended as a resource for research on the immune response to SARS-CoV-2. Findings and caveats that apply to the study as a whole: How much clinical and demographic metadata was included differed by source and by participant, and the metadata was provided uncurated.

TCRbeta CDR3 regions were amplified from genomic DNA by means of the immunoSEQ Assay, a bias-controlled multiplex PCR. Per the authors' processing: The number of nucleated cells in each sample was estimated from the amplification of reference gene primers within the assay. To quantify the absolute abundance of each unique TCRbeta CDR3 rearrangement, sequence reads were collapsed and filtered. For each sample, productive Simpson clonality was calculated as the square root of Simpson's diversity index over productive rearrangements. As stored in TCRdb, this immuneACCESS dataset retains in-frame rearrangements with V and J assigned. A fraction of the clones does not appear; measured against another copy, unresolved V genes explain less than half of the discrepancy, and the remainder lacks a known reason. Clone size and the V and J calls come from that table; the DNA yielded D and trimming. The sample profile shows some 150,000 clones; about 87% of them were found once. The ten largest account for over 3.5% of the sample.

CDR3 length: 15 amino acids, cysteine to phenylalanine. The read is trimmed to its CDR3 DNA, 45 bases read in frame from base 1. Each collaborating institution followed its own protocols to collect whole blood in K2EDTA tubes. For TCRbeta analysis, collaborator samples were shipped as frozen whole blood, as isolated PBMCs, or as DNA extracted from either sample type. This TCR came from a young man with active or convalescent COVID-19. Input material: peripheral blood. Recombination joined TRBV21-1 with TRBJ2-3; TRBD2, the table's D call, lacks a check against the DNA. TRBV21-1 is termed a pseudogene. The DNA sequence is as follows: TGTGCCAGCAGCACCGGACTAGAGGGACCAGATACGCAGTATTTT. Translated, this gives CASSTGLEGPDTQYF.